These 2 T cell receptor beta chains originate from one sample sequenced in a study of regulatory T cells in long-lasting Graves disease. Time point described: persistent/refractory GD, antithyroid drugs over 5 years with positive TRAb. Preparation of the TCR library used RNA extracted from PBMCs. Arm-PCR of CDR3 regions and iRepertoire HTBI primers were the basis on which TCR beta libraries were built. TCRdb re-derived calls from the multiplex PCR reads in MiXCR, one entry per CDR3 protein. This sample has 310,000 or so distinct CDR3 sequences, with around 20% found just once. The source was peripheral blood mononuclear cells (PBMCs), collected when the disease was refractory, from a patient treated with antithyroid drugs. These receptors were obtained from a female donor with Graves disease.

This clonotype has just a few counts. V usage is TRBV6-9 and J usage is TRBJ2-5; 8 bases map to TRBD2. The germline CDR1 and CDR2 sequences are MNHGY and SVAAGI. After removal of 4 bases from V and 5 bases from J, the junction contained 24 bases not matched to a gene. The CDR3 has 20 residues. CDR3 region: CASSWTRALLAEFLRETQYF. CDR3 bases: TGTGCCAGCAGTTGGACACGAGCCTTACTAGCGGAGTTCCTGAGGGAGACCCAGTACTTC.

The rearrangement links TRBV4-1 to TRBJ2-7; 10 nucleotides agree with TRBD2. Germline CDR1 MGHRA, CDR2 YSYEKL. J lost 1 base, V lost 2 bases, and 2 bases had no gene match. This CDR3 comprises 15 residues. CDR3 DNA sequence: TGCGCCAGCAGCCAAACTAGCGGGACGTCCTACGAGCAGTACTTC. It yields the protein CASSQTSGTSYEQYF.